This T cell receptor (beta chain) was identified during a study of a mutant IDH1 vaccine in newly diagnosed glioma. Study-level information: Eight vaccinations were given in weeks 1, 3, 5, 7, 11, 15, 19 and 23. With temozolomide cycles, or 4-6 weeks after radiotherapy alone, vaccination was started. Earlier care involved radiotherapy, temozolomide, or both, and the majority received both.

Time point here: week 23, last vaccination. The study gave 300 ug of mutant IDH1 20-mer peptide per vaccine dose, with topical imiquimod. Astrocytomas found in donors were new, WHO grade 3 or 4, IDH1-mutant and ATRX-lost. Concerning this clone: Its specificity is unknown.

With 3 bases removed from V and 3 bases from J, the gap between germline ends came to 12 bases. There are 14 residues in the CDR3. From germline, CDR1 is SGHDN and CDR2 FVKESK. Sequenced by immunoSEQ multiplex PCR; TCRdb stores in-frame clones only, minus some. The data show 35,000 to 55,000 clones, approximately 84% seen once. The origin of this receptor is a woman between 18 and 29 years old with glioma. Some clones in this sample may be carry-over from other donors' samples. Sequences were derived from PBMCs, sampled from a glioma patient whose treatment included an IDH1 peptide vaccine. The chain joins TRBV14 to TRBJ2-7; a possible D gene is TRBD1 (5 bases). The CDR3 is CASSQGQFFYEQYF. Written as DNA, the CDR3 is TGTGCCAGCAGCCAGGGGCAGTTTTTCTACGAGCAGTACTTC. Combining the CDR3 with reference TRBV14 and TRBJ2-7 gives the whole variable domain EAGVTQFPSHSVIEKGQTVTLRCDPISGHDNLYWYRRVMGKEIKFLLHFVKESKQDESGMPNNRFLAERTGGTYSTLKVQPAELEDSGVYFCASSQGQFFYEQYFGPGTRLTVT.